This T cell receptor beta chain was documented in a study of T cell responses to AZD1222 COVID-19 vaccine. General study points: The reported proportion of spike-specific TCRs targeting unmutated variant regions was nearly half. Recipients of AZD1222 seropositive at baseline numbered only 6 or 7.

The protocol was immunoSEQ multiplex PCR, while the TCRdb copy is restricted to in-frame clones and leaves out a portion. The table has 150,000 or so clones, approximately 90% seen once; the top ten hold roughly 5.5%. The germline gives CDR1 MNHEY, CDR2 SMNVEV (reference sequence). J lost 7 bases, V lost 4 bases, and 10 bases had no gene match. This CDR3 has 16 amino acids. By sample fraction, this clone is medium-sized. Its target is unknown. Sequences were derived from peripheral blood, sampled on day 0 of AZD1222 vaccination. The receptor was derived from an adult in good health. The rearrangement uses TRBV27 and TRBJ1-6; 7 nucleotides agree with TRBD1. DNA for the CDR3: TGTGCCAGCAGTTCGGCATCCGGGACAGTAAATTCACCCCTCCACTTT. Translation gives CASSSASGTVNSPLHF.